This T cell receptor beta chain comes out of a study of T cells in localized non-small cell lung cancer. TCRdb's table, derived via immunoSEQ multiplex PCR, lists solely in-frame clones and lacks some. The repertoire includes about 24,000 clones, under 90% of them detected once, and about a fifth sits in the top ten. Study-wide points: A raised T cell density in blood coincided with lengthier overall survival. A median roughly 57 of the top 100 tumor clones appeared in adjacent lung.

As concerns this clone: Its cognate antigen is unknown.

This CDR3 has 13 amino acids. The germline gives CDR1 SQVTM, CDR2 ANQGSEA. V gave up 7 bases and J gave up 8 bases; unmatched junction bases: 11. The sequencing used peripheral blood, collected before any cancer treatment. This clonotype was sampled from a man aged 35 to 69 with stage I squamous cell lung carcinoma. This chain connects TRBV29-1 to TRBJ1-1, with 9 bases aligning to TRBD1. CDR3 sequence (DNA): TGCAGCGCCTACAGGGGGCGCGACGGAGAAGCTTTCTTT. As protein: CSAYRGRDGEAFF.